This TCR beta chain was identified during a study of Ad26.COV2.S vaccination and SARS-CoV-2 variants. The CDR3 has 15 residues. V was pared by 5 bases and J by 5 bases, with 9 bases of the junction left unmatched. Germline V gene sequence: CDR1 KGHSH, CDR2 LQKENI. Treatment described: around 19 received Ad26.COV2.S at low or high dose, single or two shots; about 5 received placebo; per-sample allocation not given. Sample collection was performed on day 63 after the first vaccine or placebo injection. Here immunoSEQ multiplex PCR was the method, and the copy in TCRdb shows in-frame clones only, minus some. This table has 430,000 or so clones, about 88% appearing once.

This sequence joins TRBV18 and TRBJ1-5; 7 bases agree with TRBD1. The material was peripheral blood, obtained in a trial of Ad26.COV2.S vaccine versus placebo. The clonotype comes from a person between 18 and 65 years old who received the Ad26.COV2.S COVID-19 vaccine or a placebo. CDR3 loop: CASSSRTGGDQPQHF. The CDR3 nucleotides read TGTGCCAGCTCATCCAGGACAGGAGGCGATCAGCCCCAGCATTTT.